The present entry profiles one TCR beta chain with its context. This CDR3 is 15 amino acids long. The J segment lost 5 bases and the V segment lost 3 bases, leaving 8 bases of the junction unmatched. Germline CDR1 reads SGDLS; CDR2 reads YYNGEE. TCRdb re-analysed the 5' RACE reads in MiXCR, keeping a single row per CDR3 protein. This sample has about 370,000 distinct CDR3 sequences; under 14% occur once, and the top ten carry around 18%. This entry belongs to a study of T cells after yellow fever vaccination. Across the whole study: In the case of low-cell-number fractions, SMART-Seq v4 Ultra Low Input was used for preparation.

The input for sequencing was PBMCs, taken on the day of the first yellow fever vaccination. The chain employs TRBV9 and TRBJ2-5; 9 bases map to TRBD1. The clonotype was recovered from a man aged 18 to 29 who received the YFV17D yellow fever vaccine. The CDR3 bases are TGTGCCAGCAGCGAAGGACAGGGGAGTTGGGAGACCCAGTACTTC. As protein: CASSEGQGSWETQYF.